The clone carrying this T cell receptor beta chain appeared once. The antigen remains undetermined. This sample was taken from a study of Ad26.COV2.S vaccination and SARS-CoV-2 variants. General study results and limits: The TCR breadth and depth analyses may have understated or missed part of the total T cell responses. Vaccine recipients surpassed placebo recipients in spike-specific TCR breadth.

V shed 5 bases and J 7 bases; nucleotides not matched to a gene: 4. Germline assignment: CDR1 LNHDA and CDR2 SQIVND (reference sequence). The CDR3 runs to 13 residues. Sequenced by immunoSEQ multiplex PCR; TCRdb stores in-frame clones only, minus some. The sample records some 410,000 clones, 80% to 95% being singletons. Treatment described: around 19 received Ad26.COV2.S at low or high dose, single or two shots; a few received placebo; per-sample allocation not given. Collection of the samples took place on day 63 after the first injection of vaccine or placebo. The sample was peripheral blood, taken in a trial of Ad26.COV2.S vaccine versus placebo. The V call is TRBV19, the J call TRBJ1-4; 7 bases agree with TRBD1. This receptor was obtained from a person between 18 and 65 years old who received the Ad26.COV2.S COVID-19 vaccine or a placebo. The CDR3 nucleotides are TGTGCCAGTAGTGTGGGACAGATTGAAAAACTGTTTTTT. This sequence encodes CASSVGQIEKLFF.